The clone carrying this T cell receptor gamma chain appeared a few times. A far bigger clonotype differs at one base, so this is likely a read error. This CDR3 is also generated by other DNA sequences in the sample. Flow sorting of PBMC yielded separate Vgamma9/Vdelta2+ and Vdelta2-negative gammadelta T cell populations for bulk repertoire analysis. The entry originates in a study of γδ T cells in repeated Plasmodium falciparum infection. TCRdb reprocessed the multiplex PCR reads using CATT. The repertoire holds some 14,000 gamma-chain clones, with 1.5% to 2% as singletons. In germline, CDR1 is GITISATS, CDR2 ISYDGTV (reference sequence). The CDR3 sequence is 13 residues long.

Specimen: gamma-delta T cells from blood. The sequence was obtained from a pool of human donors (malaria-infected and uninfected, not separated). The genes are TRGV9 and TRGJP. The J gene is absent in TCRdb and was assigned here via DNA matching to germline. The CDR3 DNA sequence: TGCGCCTTCTTAGAGTTGGGCAAAAAAATCAAGGTATTT. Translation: CAFLELGKKIKVF.